One and the same sample provided the 22 T cell receptor beta chains below, sequenced in a study of cytomegalovirus exposure and HLA in healthy donors (dated by TCRdb to about 2017). The library was obtained by the immunoSEQ multiplex PCR assay. For the multiplex PCR, a mixture combining 60 forward primers for TCR Vbeta segments and 13 reverse primers for TCR Jbeta segments was used. Sourced from immuneACCESS, this table was stored by TCRdb with only in-frame sequences that have V and J called. A share of the clones is absent; for the studies checked, an unresolved V gene accounts for under half, and the remainder has no known explanation. The sample has some 140,000 clones on record, roughly 80% of them singletons. Of the sample, 4% is held by the ten largest clones. The source material was PBMCs. The receptors were gathered from a woman in her thirties or forties in good health and CMV-seronegative.

This rearrangement joins TRBV2 to TRBJ2-7, with D possibly TRBD1 on 6 matching bases. CDR1 and CDR2 from the germline V gene are SNHLY and FYNNEI. The CDR3 covers 14 residues. Trimming removed 4 bases at V and 4 bases at J, with 14 bases between. The CDR3 spells CASSAGTIPYEQYF. Written as DNA, the CDR3 is TGTGCCAGCAGTGCTGGGACAATCCCTTACGAGCAGTACTTC. Full variable domain (remainder filled in from reference TRBV2 and TRBJ2-7): EPEVTQTPSHQVTQMGQEVILRCVPISNHLYFYWYRQILGQKVEFLVSFYNNEISEKSEIFDDQFSVERPDGSNFTLKIRSTKLEDSAMYFCASSAGTIPYEQYFGPGTRLTVT.

The gene calls are TRBV9 and TRBJ2-7; 13 bases align to TRBD2. This CDR3 spans 18 amino acids. The J segment lost 0 bases and the V segment lost 4 bases, leaving 10 bases of the junction unmatched. Germline-derived CDR1 and CDR2 are SGDLS and YYNGEE. The CDR3: CASSPTSGRLLSSYEQYF. The CDR3 coding sequence is TGTGCCAGCAGCCCGACTAGCGGGAGGTTACTTAGCTCCTACGAGCAGTACTTC.

This sequence joins TRBV10-3 and TRBJ1-5; D is unclear. With 3 bases removed from V and 3 bases from J, the gap between germline ends came to 6 bases. The CDR3 runs 13 residues. Germline CDR1 reads ENHRY; CDR2 reads SYGVKD. CDR3 nucleotide sequence: TGTGCCATCAGTGAAACAGTCAATCAGCCCCAGCATTTT. Its protein product is CAISETVNQPQHF.

The rearrangement uses TRBV27 and TRBJ2-5; D gene ambiguous. Trimming pared 4 bases from V and 4 bases from J, leaving 16 bases between. In germline, CDR1 is MNHEY, CDR2 SMNVEV (reference sequence). This CDR3 has 15 amino acids. The CDR3 loop is CASSSYYRGSETQYF. DNA of the CDR3: TGTGCCAGCAGTTCGTACTATCGTGGATCAGAGACCCAGTACTTC.

This clone has a single count. The V call is TRBV6-5, the J call TRBJ2-1; maybe TRBD2 (6 bases). Germline V CDR1 and CDR2: MNHEY, SVGAGI. The CDR3 covers 14 residues. V was trimmed by 2 bases and J by 4 bases, leaving 9 bases between them. DNA for the CDR3: TGTGCCAGCAGTTACGGGACTGAATACAATGAGCAGTTCTTC. It is translated as CASSYGTEYNEQFF.

The genes are TRBV4-1 and TRBJ2-4; D is undetermined. The germline gives CDR1 MGHRA, CDR2 YSYEKL. The CDR3 runs 13 residues. Trimming pared 4 bases from V and 7 bases from J, leaving 11 bases between. In DNA form, the CDR3 reads TGCGCCAGCAGCCCCCCGGTTCGGAACATTCAGTACTTC. This translates into CASSPPVRNIQYF.

This sequence joins TRBV19 and TRBJ2-1; 8 bases line up with TRBD2. This CDR3 comprises 15 residues. V dropped 3 bases and J dropped 8; count of bases not matched to a gene: 9. In germline, CDR1 is LNHDA, CDR2 SQIVND (reference sequence). DNA for the CDR3: TGTGCCAGTAGTATGATCGGGCGGGGGGATGATGAGCAGTTCTTC. This sequence encodes CASSMIGRGDDEQFF.

The chain joins TRBV6-5 to TRBJ2-4, with unresolved D. Germline CDR1 reads MNHEY; CDR2 reads SVGAGI. Trimming stripped 6 bases from V and 2 bases from J, with 5 bases between. The CDR3 consists of 12 residues. This chain's CDR3 is CASSPTKNIQYF. Written as DNA, the CDR3 is TGTGCCAGCAGCCCCACCAAAAACATTCAGTACTTC.

The V gene is TRBV6-6, the J gene TRBJ2-7, with TRBD2 matching 9 bases. The CDR3 spans 13 residues. With V trimmed by 11 bases and J by 6 bases, 11 bases remained unmatched. Germline CDR1 is MNHNY and CDR2 is SVGAGI (reference sequence). The CDR3 region is CASSRGGSREQYF. As DNA, the CDR3 is TGTGCCTCCTCGCGGGGGGGGTCTCGCGAGCAGTACTTC.

The chain recombines TRBV28 with TRBJ1-4, with 7 bases identical to TRBD1. V gave up 6 bases and J gave up 5 bases; unmatched junction bases: 12. Germline CDR1 reads MDHEN; CDR2 reads SYDVKM. The CDR3 covers 16 residues. CDR3 region: CASSLGTVGGNEKLFF. CDR3 sequence (DNA): TGTGCCAGCAGCCTAGGGACAGTCGGGGGCAATGAAAAACTGTTTTTT. The entire variable domain, with the rest obtained from reference TRBV28 and TRBJ1-4, is as follows: DVKVTQSSRYLVKRTGEKVFLECVQDMDHENMFWYRQDPGLGLRLIYFSYDVKMKEKGDIPEGYSVSREKKERFSLILESASTNQTSMYLCASSLGTVGGNEKLFFGSGTQLSVL.

This sequence joins TRBV5-6 and TRBJ1-6, with D perhaps matching TRBD1 (6 bases). Germline-derived CDR1 and CDR2 are SGHDT and YYEEEE. Between the trimmed V and J ends, which lost 0 bases and 9 bases, there was a span of 10 bases. This CDR3 region has 14 residues. The CDR3: CASSLDREGSPLHF. The CDR3 region has the DNA TGTGCCAGCAGCTTGGACAGGGAAGGTTCACCCCTCCACTTT.

V is TRBV28 and J is TRBJ2-5, with D possibly being TRBD2 (5 bases). The germline V gene has CDR1 MDHEN and CDR2 SYDVKM. With 8 bases removed from V and 5 bases from J, the gap between germline ends came to 9 bases. The CDR3 loop spans 11 amino acids. The CDR3 is CASEGTETQYF. The CDR3 bases are TGTGCCAGCGAGGGTACGGAGACCCAGTACTTC.

This chain uses TRBV5-1 with TRBJ2-5; TRBD1 aligns across 7 bases. The CDR3 is made up of 16 amino acids. Germline values: CDR1 SGHRS, CDR2 YFSETQ. Germline trimming cut 3 bases from V and 1 base from J; bases unmatched to any gene: 9. CDR3 loop: CASSSPGQRRQETQYF. Here the CDR3 DNA reads TGCGCCAGCAGCTCACCGGGACAGCGTCGCCAAGAGACCCAGTACTTC. Full variable domain (rest looked up from reference TRBV5-1 and TRBJ2-5): KAGVTQTPRYLIKTRGQQVTLSCSPISGHRSVSWYQQTPGQGLQFLFEYFSETQRNKGNFPGRFSGRQFSNSRSEMNVSTLELGDSALYLCASSSPGQRRQETQYFGPGTRLLVL.

This chain uses TRBV7-8 with TRBJ1-2; the D gene is possibly TRBD1 (5 bases). The CDR3 has 16 amino acids. The ends were cut back, 3 bases at V and 0 bases at J, with 14 bases in the middle. Germline V gene lookup returns CDR1 SGHVS and CDR2 FQNEAQ. The CDR3 protein is CASSLVATVPNYGYTF. CDR3 DNA sequence: TGTGCCAGCAGCTTGGTGGCGACAGTGCCTAACTATGGCTACACCTTC.

The chain carries TRBV30 and TRBJ2-3; TRBD2 matches 9 bases. V gave up 3 bases and J gave up 3 bases; unmatched junction bases: 7. Germline CDR1 and CDR2: GTSNPN and SVGIG (reference sequence). The CDR3 consists of 15 residues. The CDR3 nucleotides are TGTGCCTGGAGCGCCTTTAGCGGGAGAACAGATACGCAGTATTTT. Translated, it gives CAWSAFSGRTDTQYF. The full variable domain, rest sourced from reference TRBV30 and TRBJ2-3, is SQTIHQWPATLVQPVGSPLSLECTVEGTSNPNLYWYRQAAGRGLQLLFYSVGIGQISSEVPQNLSASRPQDRQFILSSKKLLLSDSGFYLCAWSAFSGRTDTQYFGPGTRLTVL.

The V gene is TRBV5-1, the J gene TRBJ2-2, with TRBD2 matching 7 bases. CDR3 length: 14 amino acids. Losses at the gene ends were 0 bases for V and 7 bases for J; bases not matched to a gene: 3. Germline CDR1 SGHRS, CDR2 YFSETQ. The CDR3 loop is CASSLDTSVGELFF. DNA of the CDR3: TGCGCCAGCAGCTTGGACACTAGCGTCGGGGAGCTGTTTTTT.

This chain links TRBV6-5 with TRBJ1-2; D might be TRBD1 (6 bases). The CDR3 runs 12 residues. Per the germline V gene, CDR1 is MNHEY and CDR2 is SVGAGI. Trimming removed 6 bases from V and 4 bases from J, with 9 bases in between. CDR3 DNA: TGTGCCAGCAGACAGGGTCTCTATGGCTACACCTTC. The encoded protein is CASRQGLYGYTF.

The chain couples TRBV5-1 to TRBJ1-2, with D uncertain. The CDR3 is made up of 11 amino acids. CDR1 is SGHRS, CDR2 YFSETQ, per germline. Trimming took off 5 bases at V and 6 bases at J, with 8 bases between the two ends. The CDR3 spells CASRGENGYTF. The CDR3 bases are TGCGCCAGCAGGGGCGAAAATGGCTACACCTTC.

The chain uses TRBV10-3 and TRBJ2-7; TRBD2 aligns across 10 bases. The CDR3 runs to 15 residues. With V trimmed by 0 bases and J by 7 bases, 6 bases remained unmatched. Germline loops: CDR1 ENHRY, CDR2 SYGVKD. DNA of the CDR3: TGTGCCATCAGTGAGTCGAGCGGGAGGGCCGGTGAGCAGTACTTC. Protein: CAISESSGRAGEQYF.

The chain links TRBV4-1 to TRBJ1-3; 8 nucleotides match TRBD1. The CDR3 is made up of 16 amino acids. Germline V CDR1 and CDR2: MGHRA, YSYEKL. Trimming took 3 bases from V and 2 from J; bases not matched to a gene: 6. CDR3 in DNA: TGCGCCAGCAGCCATGCACTGGACAGGGCTGGAAACACCATATATTTT. Protein sequence: CASSHALDRAGNTIYF.

The chain employs TRBV2 and TRBJ2-5; weak D call: TRBD2 (7 bases). CDR1 and CDR2 (germline): SNHLY, FYNNEI. Trimming removed 1 base from V and 5 bases from J, with 17 bases in between. The CDR3 totals 16 residues. The CDR3 sequence is CASSEEGGGQVETQYF. For the CDR3, the DNA is TGTGCCAGCAGTGAAGAAGGGGGGGGGCAGGTTGAGACCCAGTACTTC. Full variable domain (missing parts from reference TRBV2 and TRBJ2-5): EPEVTQTPSHQVTQMGQEVILRCVPISNHLYFYWYRQILGQKVEFLVSFYNNEISEKSEIFDDQFSVERPDGSNFTLKIRSTKLEDSAMYFCASSEEGGGQVETQYFGPGTRLLVL.

The sample holds one count of this clone. The rearrangement uses TRBV5-4 and TRBJ2-1, with 10 bases identical to TRBD1. This CDR3 has 16 residues. CDR1 is SGHNT, CDR2 YYREEE, per germline (reference sequence). Trimming at V came to 0 bases and at J to 4 bases, leaving 4 bases not matched to a gene. CDR3 nucleotide sequence: TGTGCCAGCAGCTTGGAAGGGGACAGGGGTTACAATGAGCAGTTCTTC. Translated, it gives CASSLEGDRGYNEQFF. The whole variable domain, filled in from reference TRBV5-4 and TRBJ2-1, reads ETGVTQSPTHLIKTRGQQVTLRCSSQSGHNTVSWYQQALGQGPQFIFQYYREEENGRGNFPPRFSGLQFPNYSSELNVNALELDDSALYLCASSLEGDRGYNEQFFGPGTRLTVL.